The sequence of this TCR beta chain was determined in a study of long-term antiretroviral therapy in people with HIV. Study findings and constraints: Pre-ART expanded clones dominated the repertoire at every time point. It was observed that HIV repertoires exhibited narrower CDR3 length ranges than controls.

The CDR3 is 15 amino acids. Germline V gene sequence: CDR1 MNHEY, CDR2 SMNVEV (reference sequence). The junction had 10 bases not matched to a gene; V was cut back by 5 bases and J by 3 bases. A note on this clone: Antigen: not known.

An immunoSEQ assay, version v3.0, was performed at survey level. Only in-frame clones appear in the TCRdb table, and some are missing; sequencing was by immunoSEQ multiplex PCR. The top ten hold approximately 11% of the sample, which has 24,000 or so clones, roughly 85% seen once. The chain links TRBV27 to TRBJ2-7, with 7 bases identical to TRBD2. The source is a woman in her thirties or forties with HIV. Source: unsorted PBMCs, taken 1.2 years after starting antiretroviral therapy. The chain's CDR3 is CASSILANLFYEQYF. The CDR3 DNA follows: TGTGCCAGCAGTATACTAGCGAACCTTTTCTACGAGCAGTACTTC.